The rows below give T cell receptor beta chains drawn from one sample of a study of CD8 T cells in ankylosing spondylitis. A single record per CDR3 protein comes from TCRdb applying MiXCR to the 5' RACE reads. The data hold more than 650,000 distinct CDR3 sequences, with roughly 12% observed a single time. The sequenced sample was blood, either unsorted or a sorted T cell fraction (not recorded which). The receptors were sampled from a male donor with ankylosing spondylitis. Both conserved end residues are part of each CDR3. A D gene is named only where the DNA matches it firmly. Some rows have no size entry. The others give once, few or many, or a class for an expanded clone.

d_gene: .
v_gene: TRBV4-1
abundance: .
j_gene: TRBJ2-7
CDR3aa: CASSVRDASYEQYF
CDR3nt: TGCGCCAGCAGCGTCCGGGACGCCTCCTACGAGCAGTACTTC

d_gene: TRBD1
v_gene: TRBV7-2
abundance: .
j_gene: TRBJ1-1
CDR3aa: CASSEQGFTEAFF
CDR3nt: TGTGCCAGCAGCGAACAGGGGTTCACTGAAGCTTTCTTT

d_gene: TRBD2
v_gene: TRBV12-3/TRBV12-4
abundance: .
j_gene: TRBJ2-5
CDR3aa: CASRPPGGGTQYF
CDR3nt: TGTGCCAGCAGGCCACCCGGGGGGGGGACCCAGTACTTC

d_gene: .
v_gene: TRBV20-1
abundance: few
j_gene: TRBJ1-2
CDR3aa: CSARSAEIYGYTF
CDR3nt: TGCAGTGCTAGGTCGGCAGAAATCTATGGCTACACCTTC

d_gene: TRBD1
v_gene: TRBV28
abundance: few
j_gene: TRBJ1-4
CDR3aa: CASRTGGSNEKLFF
CDR3nt: TGTGCCAGCAGAACAGGGGGGAGTAATGAAAAACTGTTTTTT

d_gene: .
v_gene: TRBV20-1
abundance: few
j_gene: TRBJ1-2
CDR3aa: CSASSSGDYGYTF
CDR3nt: TGCAGTGCTAGTAGTTCGGGGGATTATGGCTACACCTTC

d_gene: .
v_gene: TRBV5-1
abundance: few
j_gene: TRBJ2-3
CDR3aa: CASSNRSSTDTQYF
CDR3nt: TGCGCCAGCAGCAATAGAAGTAGCACAGATACGCAGTATTTT

d_gene: .
v_gene: TRBV10-1
abundance: .
j_gene: TRBJ2-5
CDR3aa: CASSPPGTQTQYF
CDR3nt: TGCGCCAGCAGTCCCCCAGGGACGCAGACCCAGTACTTC

d_gene: TRBD2
v_gene: TRBV20-1
abundance: few
j_gene: TRBJ2-3
CDR3aa: CSATKQRGSTDTQYF
CDR3nt: TGCAGTGCTACAAAGCAGCGGGGTAGCACAGATACGCAGTATTTT

d_gene: TRBD1
v_gene: TRBV7-6
abundance: few
j_gene: TRBJ1-5
CDR3aa: CASSADRGPNQPQHF
CDR3nt: TGTGCCAGCAGCGCGGACAGGGGACCCAATCAGCCCCAGCATTTT

d_gene: TRBD2
v_gene: TRBV9
abundance: .
j_gene: TRBJ2-7
CDR3aa: CASSGGTSGDEQYF
CDR3nt: TGTGCCAGCAGCGGCGGGACTAGCGGGGACGAGCAGTACTTC

d_gene: .
v_gene: TRBV4-1
abundance: few
j_gene: TRBJ1-2
CDR3aa: CASSQSVANYGYTF
CDR3nt: TGCGCCAGCAGCCAGTCAGTAGCGAACTATGGCTACACCTTC